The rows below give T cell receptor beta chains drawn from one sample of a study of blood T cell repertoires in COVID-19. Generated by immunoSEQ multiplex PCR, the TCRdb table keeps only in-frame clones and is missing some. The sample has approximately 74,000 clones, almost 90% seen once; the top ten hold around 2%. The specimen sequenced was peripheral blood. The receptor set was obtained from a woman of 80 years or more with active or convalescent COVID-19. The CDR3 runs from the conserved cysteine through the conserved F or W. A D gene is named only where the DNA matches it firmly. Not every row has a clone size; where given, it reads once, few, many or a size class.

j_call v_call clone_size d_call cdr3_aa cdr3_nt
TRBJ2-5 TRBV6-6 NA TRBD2 CASSLGTSDYYRAQYF TGTGCCAGCAGTCTCGGGACTAGCGATTATTATAGGGCCCAGTACTTC
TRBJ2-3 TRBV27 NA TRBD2 CASSLARGLATPPIDTQYF TGTGCCAGCAGTTTAGCTCGGGGACTAGCGACACCGCCTATAGATACGCAGTATTTT
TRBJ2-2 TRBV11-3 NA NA CASSPGGLGTGELFF TGTGCCAGCAGCCCAGGGGGGTTGGGGACCGGGGAGCTGTTTTTT
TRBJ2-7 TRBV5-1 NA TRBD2 CASSLGGLAGADEQYF TGCGCCAGCAGCTTGGGAGGACTAGCGGGAGCCGACGAGCAGTACTTC
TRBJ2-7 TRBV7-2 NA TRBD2 CASSHQGLAGYEQYF TGTGCCAGCAGCCATCAAGGACTAGCGGGGTACGAGCAGTACTTC
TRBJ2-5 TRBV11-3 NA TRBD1 CASSRRTGALETQYF TGTGCCAGCAGTCGAAGGACAGGGGCGCTCGAGACCCAGTACTTC
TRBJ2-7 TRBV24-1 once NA CATSDLVSVEQYF TGTGCCACCAGTGATTTAGTTAGCGTCGAGCAGTACTTC
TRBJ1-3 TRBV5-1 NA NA CASSLGAQGNTIYF TGCGCCAGCAGCTTAGGGGCCCAAGGAAACACCATATATTTT
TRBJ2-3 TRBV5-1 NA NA CASWDSTDTQYF TGCGCCAGCTGGGACTCCACAGATACGCAGTATTTT
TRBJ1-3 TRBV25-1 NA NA CASSDKAGRGSGNTIYF TGTGCCAGCAGTGACAAAGCCGGGAGGGGGTCTGGAAACACCATATATTTT
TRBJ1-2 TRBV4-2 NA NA CASSQVGADGYTF TGTGCCAGCAGCCAAGTGGGGGCTGACGGCTACACCTTC
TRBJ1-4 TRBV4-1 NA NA CASSQDEGGSGNEKLFF TGCGCCAGCAGCCAAGATGAAGGGGGATCGGGTAATGAAAAACTGTTTTTT
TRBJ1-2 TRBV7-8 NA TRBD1 CASSLRTGYGYTF TGTGCCAGCAGCTTACGGACAGGCTATGGCTACACCTTC
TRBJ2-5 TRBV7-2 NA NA CASSETTGGVETQYF TGTGCCAGCAGCGAGACTACAGGGGGGGTCGAGACCCAGTACTTC
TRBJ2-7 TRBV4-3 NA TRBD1 CASSQVTGSSYEQYF TGCGCCAGCAGCCAAGTGACAGGGAGCTCCTACGAGCAGTACTTC
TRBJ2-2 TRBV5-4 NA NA CASSSGHSRGSTGELFF TGTGCCAGCAGCTCGGGGCATTCGCGGGGTTCCACCGGGGAGCTGTTTTTT
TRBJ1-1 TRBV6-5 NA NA CASSLGQLNTEAFF TGTGCCAGCAGTTTAGGACAGTTGAACACTGAAGCTTTCTTT
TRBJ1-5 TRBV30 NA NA CACSEGFQPQHF TGTGCCTGTTCGGAGGGATTTCAGCCCCAGCATTTT
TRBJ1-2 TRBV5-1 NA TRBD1 CASSPGTGMSVGYTF TGCGCCAGCAGCCCGGGGACAGGGATGTCGGTTGGCTACACCTTC
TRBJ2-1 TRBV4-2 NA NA CASSQASAGNEQFF TGTGCCAGCAGCCAAGCATCCGCGGGCAATGAGCAGTTCTTC
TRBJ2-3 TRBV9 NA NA CASSPRDSGTDTQYF TGTGCCAGCAGCCCCCGGGATAGCGGCACAGATACGCAGTATTTT
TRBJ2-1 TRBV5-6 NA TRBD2 CASSPLAGSHNEQFF TGTGCCAGCAGCCCACTAGCGGGGTCACACAATGAGCAGTTCTTC
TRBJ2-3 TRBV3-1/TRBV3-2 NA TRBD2 CASSQGLAGGRIDTQYF TGTGCCAGCAGCCAAGGACTAGCGGGGGGCCGAATAGATACGCAGTATTTT
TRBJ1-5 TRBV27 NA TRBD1 CASSYLGTGDQPQHF TGTGCCAGCTCCTACCTGGGGACAGGGGATCAGCCCCAGCATTTT
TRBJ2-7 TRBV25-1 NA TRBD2 CASSVPPQRELEQYF TGTGCCAGCAGTGTTCCCCCTCAGCGGGAGCTCGAGCAGTACTTC
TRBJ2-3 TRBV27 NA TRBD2 CASSLWGAGGPSDTQYF TGTGCCAGCAGTTTATGGGGGGCGGGAGGGCCCTCAGATACGCAGTATTTT
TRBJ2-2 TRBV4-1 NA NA CASSQDRNTGELFF TGCGCCAGCAGCCAAGACAGGAACACCGGGGAGCTGTTTTTT
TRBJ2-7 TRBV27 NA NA CASSIQGSSYEQYF TGTGCCAGCAGTATACAGGGCAGCTCCTACGAGCAGTACTTC
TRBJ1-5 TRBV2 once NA CASSGLQKNQPQHF TGTGCCAGCAGTGGGCTGCAGAAAAATCAGCCCCAGCATTTT
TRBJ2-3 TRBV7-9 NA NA CASSLAHKTDTQYF TGTGCCAGCAGCTTAGCGCACAAAACAGATACGCAGTATTTT
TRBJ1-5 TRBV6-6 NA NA CASGTRGTQPQHF TGTGCCAGCGGGACCCGGGGGACCCAGCCCCAGCATTTT
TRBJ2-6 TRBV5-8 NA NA CASSLRVGATGANVLTF TGTGCCAGCAGCTTAAGGGTAGGGGCCACTGGGGCCAACGTCCTGACTTTC
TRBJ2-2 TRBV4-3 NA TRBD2 CASSQEVSGRINTGELFF TGCGCCAGCAGCCAAGAGGTTAGCGGGAGGATAAACACCGGGGAGCTGTTTTTT
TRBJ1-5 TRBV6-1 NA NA CASSEGAVNQPQHF TGTGCCAGCAGTGAAGGGGCCGTTAATCAGCCCCAGCATTTT
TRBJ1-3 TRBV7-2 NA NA CASSFAGLGNTIYF TGTGCCAGCAGCTTCGCTGGCTTGGGAAACACCATATATTTT
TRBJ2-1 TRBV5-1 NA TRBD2 CASKLAGGLEQFF TGCGCCAGCAAACTAGCGGGGGGGTTAGAGCAGTTCTTC
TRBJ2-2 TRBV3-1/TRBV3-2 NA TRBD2 CASSHSVALAGGSNTGELFF TGTGCCAGCAGCCATTCCGTGGCGCTAGCGGGGGGATCGAACACCGGGGAGCTGTTTTTT
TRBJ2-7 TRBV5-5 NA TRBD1 CASSSIWGTGSYEQYF TGTGCCAGCAGCTCCATCTGGGGGACAGGGAGCTACGAGCAGTACTTC
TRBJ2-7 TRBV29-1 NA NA CSVGLDYEQYF TGCAGCGTTGGACTGGACTACGAGCAGTACTTC
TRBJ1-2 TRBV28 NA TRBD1 CASLQGHLGYTF TGTGCCAGCCTACAGGGGCACCTTGGCTACACCTTC
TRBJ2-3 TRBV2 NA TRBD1 CATKVGTDLDTQYF TGTGCCACTAAGGTGGGGACAGATCTAGATACGCAGTATTTT
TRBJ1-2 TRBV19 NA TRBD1 CASSTGTGANYGYTF TGTGCCAGTAGTACCGGGACAGGGGCCAACTATGGCTACACCTTC
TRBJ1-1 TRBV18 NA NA CASSPDAGWRGTEAFF TGTGCCAGCTCACCAGACGCAGGGTGGCGGGGCACTGAAGCTTTCTTT
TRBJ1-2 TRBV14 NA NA CASSQATGSHGYTF TGTGCCAGCAGCCAAGCTACAGGGTCCCATGGCTACACCTTC
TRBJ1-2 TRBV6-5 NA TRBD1 CASSRGRSDGYTF TGTGCCAGCAGCAGGGGGCGTAGCGATGGCTACACCTTC
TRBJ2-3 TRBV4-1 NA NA CASSQDPVGFSTDTQYF TGCGCCAGCAGCCAAGATCCGGTCGGGTTTAGCACAGATACGCAGTATTTT
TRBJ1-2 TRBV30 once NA CAWRQSGRDGYTF TGTGCCTGGAGGCAAAGCGGAAGGGATGGCTACACCTTC
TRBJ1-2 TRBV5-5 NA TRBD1 CASSFLTGSGYGYTF TGTGCCAGCAGCTTCTTGACAGGGTCGGGCTATGGCTACACCTTC
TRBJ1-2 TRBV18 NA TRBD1 CASSLGQGSLIGYGYTF TGTGCCAGCTCATTGGGACAGGGAAGTTTGATCGGGTATGGCTACACCTTC
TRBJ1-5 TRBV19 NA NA CASSIGGGAANNQPQHF TGTGCCAGTAGTATAGGCGGGGGGGCGGCAAACAATCAGCCCCAGCATTTT
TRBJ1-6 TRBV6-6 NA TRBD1 CASSYPTGEDSPLHF TGTGCCAGCAGTTACCCGACAGGGGAGGATTCACCCCTCCACTTT
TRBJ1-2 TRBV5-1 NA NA CASSFGQATDYGYTF TGCGCCAGCAGCTTTGGACAAGCCACGGACTATGGCTACACCTTC
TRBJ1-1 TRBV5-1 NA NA CASSQAPNTEAFF TGCGCCAGCAGCCAAGCACCGAACACTGAAGCTTTCTTT
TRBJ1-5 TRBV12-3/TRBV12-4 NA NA CASSSSLGGPQHF TGTGCCAGCAGTTCCTCCTTGGGGGGACCCCAGCATTTT
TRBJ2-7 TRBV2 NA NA CASLASTGSYEQYF TGTGCCAGCCTCGCGAGCACAGGTTCCTACGAGCAGTACTTC
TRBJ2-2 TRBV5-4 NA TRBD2 CASSISGRPTGELFF TGTGCCAGCAGCATTAGCGGGAGGCCCACCGGGGAGCTGTTTTTT